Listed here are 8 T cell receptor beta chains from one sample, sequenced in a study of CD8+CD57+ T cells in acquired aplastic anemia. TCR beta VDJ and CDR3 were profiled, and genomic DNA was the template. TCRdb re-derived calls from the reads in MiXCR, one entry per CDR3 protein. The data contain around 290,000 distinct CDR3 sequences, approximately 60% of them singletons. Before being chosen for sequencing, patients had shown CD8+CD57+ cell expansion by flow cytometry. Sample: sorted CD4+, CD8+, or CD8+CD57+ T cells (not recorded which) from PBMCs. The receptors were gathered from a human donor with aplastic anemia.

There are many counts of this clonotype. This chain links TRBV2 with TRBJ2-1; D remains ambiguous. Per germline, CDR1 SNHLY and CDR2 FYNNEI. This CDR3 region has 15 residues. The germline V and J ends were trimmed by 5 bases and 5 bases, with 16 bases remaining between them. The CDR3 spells CASSTLSSRNNEQFF. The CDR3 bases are TGTGCCAGCAGTACCCTGAGTTCCCGAAACAATGAGCAGTTCTTC.

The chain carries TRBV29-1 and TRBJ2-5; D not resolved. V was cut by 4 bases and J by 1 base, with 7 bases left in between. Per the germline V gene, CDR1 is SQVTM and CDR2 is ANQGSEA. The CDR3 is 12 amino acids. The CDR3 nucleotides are TGCAGCGTTGCGAGGAGCCAAGAGACCCAGTACTTC. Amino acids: CSVARSQETQYF.

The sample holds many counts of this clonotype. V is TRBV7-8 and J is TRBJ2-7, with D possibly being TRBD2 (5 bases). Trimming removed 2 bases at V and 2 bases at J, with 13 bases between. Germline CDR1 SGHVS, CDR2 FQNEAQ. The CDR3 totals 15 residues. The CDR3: CASSLRRVGAYEQYF. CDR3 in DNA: TGTGCCAGCAGCTTAAGACGGGTCGGGGCCTACGAGCAGTACTTC.

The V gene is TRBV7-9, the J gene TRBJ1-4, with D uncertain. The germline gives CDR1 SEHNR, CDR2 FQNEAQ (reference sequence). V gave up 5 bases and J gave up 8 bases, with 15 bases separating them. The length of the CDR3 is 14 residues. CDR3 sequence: CASSLTPSREKLFF. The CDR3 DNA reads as TGTGCCAGCAGCCTGACACCCTCGAGGGAAAAACTGTTTTTT.

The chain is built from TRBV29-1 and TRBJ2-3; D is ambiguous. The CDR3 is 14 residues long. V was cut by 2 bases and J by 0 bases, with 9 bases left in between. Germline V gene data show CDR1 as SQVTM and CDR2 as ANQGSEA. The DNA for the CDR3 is TGCAGCGTTGAACCCGGTACTAGCACAGATACGCAGTATTTT. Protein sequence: CSVEPGTSTDTQYF.

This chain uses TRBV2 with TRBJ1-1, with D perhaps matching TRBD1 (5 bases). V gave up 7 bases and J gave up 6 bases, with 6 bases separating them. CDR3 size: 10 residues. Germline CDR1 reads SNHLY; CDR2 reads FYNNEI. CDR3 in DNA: TGTGCCAGCAAGGGGCCTGAAGCTTTCTTT. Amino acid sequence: CASKGPEAFF.

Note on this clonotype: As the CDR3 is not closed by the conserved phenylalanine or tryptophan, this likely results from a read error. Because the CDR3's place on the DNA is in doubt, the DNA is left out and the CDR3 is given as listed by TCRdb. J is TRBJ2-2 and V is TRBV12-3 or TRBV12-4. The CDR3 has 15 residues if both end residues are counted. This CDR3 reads CASSLGHVEHRGAVV.

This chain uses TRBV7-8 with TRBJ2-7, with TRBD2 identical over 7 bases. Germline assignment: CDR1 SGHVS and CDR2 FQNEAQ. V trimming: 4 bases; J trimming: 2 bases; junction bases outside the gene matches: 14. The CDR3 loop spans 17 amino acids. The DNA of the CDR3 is TGTGCCAGCAGCTCTGAGCCCGCGGGAGTGGGGGCCTACGAGCAGTACTTC. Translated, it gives CASSSEPAGVGAYEQYF.